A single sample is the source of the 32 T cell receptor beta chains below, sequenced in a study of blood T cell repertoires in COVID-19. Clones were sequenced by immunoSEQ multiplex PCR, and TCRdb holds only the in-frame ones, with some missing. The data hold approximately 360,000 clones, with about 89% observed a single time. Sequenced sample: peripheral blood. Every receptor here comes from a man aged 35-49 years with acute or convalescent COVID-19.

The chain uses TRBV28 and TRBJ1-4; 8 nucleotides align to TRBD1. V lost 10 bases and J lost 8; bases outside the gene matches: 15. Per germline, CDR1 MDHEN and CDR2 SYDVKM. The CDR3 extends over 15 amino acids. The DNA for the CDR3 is TGTGCCACCAGCGGGACCGGGACAGGCGGGGAAAAACTGTTTTTT. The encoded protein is CATSGTGTGGEKLFF.

For the CDR3, the DNA is TGTGCCAGCAGCCAATTAGAGGGGGCGCGGGGCTACACCTTC. This sequence encodes CASSQLEGARGYTF. The J gene is TRBJ1-2, the V gene TRBV4-2; 7 positions match TRBD1. V lost 2 bases, J lost 8 bases, and 8 bases stayed unmatched. The CDR3 is 14 residues long. CDR1 and CDR2 (germline): LGHNA, YNFKEQ.

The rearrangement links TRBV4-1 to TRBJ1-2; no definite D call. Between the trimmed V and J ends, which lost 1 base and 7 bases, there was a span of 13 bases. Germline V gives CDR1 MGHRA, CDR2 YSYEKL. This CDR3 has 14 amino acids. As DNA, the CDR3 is TGCGCCAGCAGCCAAGCGGGGAATGTGGCTGGCTACACCTTC. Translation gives CASSQAGNVAGYTF.

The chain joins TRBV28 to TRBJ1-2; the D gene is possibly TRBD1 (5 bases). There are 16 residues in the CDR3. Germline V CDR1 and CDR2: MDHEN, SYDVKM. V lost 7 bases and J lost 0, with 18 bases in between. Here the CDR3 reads CASKKGHSRTNYGYTF. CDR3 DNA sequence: TGTGCCAGCAAAAAAGGACACAGCAGAACTAACTATGGCTACACCTTC.

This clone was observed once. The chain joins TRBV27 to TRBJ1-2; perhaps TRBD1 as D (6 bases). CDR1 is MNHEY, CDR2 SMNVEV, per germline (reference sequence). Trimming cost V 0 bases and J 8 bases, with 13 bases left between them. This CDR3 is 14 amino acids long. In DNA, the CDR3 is TGTGCCAGCAGTTTATCCTCCCTACAGGGAGGCTACACCTTC. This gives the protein CASSLSSLQGGYTF.

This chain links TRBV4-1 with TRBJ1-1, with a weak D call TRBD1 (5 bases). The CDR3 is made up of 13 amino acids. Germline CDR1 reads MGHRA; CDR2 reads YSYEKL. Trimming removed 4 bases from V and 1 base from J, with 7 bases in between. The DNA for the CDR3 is TGCGCCAGCAGCCTCCAGGGGAACACTGAAGCTTTCTTT. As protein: CASSLQGNTEAFF.

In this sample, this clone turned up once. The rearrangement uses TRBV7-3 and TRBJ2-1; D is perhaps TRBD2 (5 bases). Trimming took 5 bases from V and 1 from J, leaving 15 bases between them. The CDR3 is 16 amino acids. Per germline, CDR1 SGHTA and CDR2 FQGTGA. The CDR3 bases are TGTGCCAGCAGCCCTCGGAGGCGGGCTTCCTACAATGAGCAGTTCTTC. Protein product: CASSPRRRASYNEQFF.

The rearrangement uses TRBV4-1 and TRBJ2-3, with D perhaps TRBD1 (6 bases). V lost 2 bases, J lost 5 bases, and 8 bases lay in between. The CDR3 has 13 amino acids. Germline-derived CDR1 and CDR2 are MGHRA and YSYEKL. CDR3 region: CASSQQGIDTQYF. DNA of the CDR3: TGCGCCAGCAGCCAACAGGGGATAGATACGCAGTATTTT.

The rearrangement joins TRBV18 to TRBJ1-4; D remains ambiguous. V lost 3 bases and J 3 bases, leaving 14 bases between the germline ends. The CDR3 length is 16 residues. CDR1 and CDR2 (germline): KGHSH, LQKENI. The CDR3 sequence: CASSPFISGSNEKLFF. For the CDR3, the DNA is TGTGCCAGCTCACCCTTTATTTCGGGGTCTAATGAAAAACTGTTTTTT.

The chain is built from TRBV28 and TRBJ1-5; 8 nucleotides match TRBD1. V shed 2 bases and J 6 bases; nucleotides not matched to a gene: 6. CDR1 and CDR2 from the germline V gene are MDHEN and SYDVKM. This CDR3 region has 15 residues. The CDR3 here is CASSLIGQGGQPQHF. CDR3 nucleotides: TGTGCCAGCAGTTTAATTGGACAGGGAGGTCAGCCCCAGCATTTT.

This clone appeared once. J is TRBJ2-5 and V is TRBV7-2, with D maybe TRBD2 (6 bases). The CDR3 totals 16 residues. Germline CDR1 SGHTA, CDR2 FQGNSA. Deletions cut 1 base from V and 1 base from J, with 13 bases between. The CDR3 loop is CASSLVAAGSQETQYF. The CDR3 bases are TGTGCCAGCAGCTTAGTAGCGGCAGGGTCCCAAGAGACCCAGTACTTC.

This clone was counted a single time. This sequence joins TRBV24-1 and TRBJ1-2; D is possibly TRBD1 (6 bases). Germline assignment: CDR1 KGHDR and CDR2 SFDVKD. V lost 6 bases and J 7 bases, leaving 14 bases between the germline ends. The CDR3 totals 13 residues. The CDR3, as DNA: TGTGCCACCAGTCCGGGGGGGCCCCTTGGCTACACCTTC. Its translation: CATSPGGPLGYTF.

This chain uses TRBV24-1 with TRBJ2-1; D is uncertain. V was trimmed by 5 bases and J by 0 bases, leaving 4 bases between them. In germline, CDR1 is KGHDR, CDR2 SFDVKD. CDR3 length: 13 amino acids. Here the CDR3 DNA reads TGTGCCACCAGTGTTAGCTCCTACAATGAGCAGTTCTTC. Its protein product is CATSVSSYNEQFF.

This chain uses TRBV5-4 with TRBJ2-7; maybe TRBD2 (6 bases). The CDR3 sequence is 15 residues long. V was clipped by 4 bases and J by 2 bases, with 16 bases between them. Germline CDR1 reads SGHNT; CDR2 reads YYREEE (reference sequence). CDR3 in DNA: TGTGCCAGCAGCATCTTAGGGGACTGGACCTACGAGCAGTACTTC. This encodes CASSILGDWTYEQYF.

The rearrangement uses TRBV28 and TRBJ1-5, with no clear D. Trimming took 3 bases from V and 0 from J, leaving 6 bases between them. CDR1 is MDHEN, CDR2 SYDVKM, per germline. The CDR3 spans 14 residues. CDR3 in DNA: TGTGCCAGCAGTTTGGGCAATAGCAATCAGCCCCAGCATTTT. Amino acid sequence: CASSLGNSNQPQHF.

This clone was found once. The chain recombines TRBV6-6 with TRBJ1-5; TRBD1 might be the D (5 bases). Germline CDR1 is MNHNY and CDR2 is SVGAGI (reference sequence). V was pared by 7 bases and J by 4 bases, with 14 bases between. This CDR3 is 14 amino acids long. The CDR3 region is CASNIRGTNQPQHF. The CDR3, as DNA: TGTGCCAGCAACATAAGGGGTACTAATCAGCCCCAGCATTTT.

The CDR3 bases are TGTGCCACGAATTACCGGGACAGCTCCTACGAGCAGTACTTC. Translated, it gives CATNYRDSSYEQYF. The chain joins TRBV6-5 to TRBJ2-7, with 7 bases identical to TRBD1. After removal of 10 bases from V and 0 bases from J, the junction contained 9 bases not matched to a gene. The CDR3 spans 14 residues. CDR1 is MNHEY, CDR2 SVGAGI, per germline.

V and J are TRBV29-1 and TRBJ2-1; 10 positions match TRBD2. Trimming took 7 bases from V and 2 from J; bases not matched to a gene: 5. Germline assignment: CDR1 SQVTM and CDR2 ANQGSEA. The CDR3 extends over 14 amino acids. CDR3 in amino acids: CSGTGTSAYNEQFF. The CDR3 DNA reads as TGCAGCGGTACCGGGACTAGCGCCTACAATGAGCAGTTCTTC.

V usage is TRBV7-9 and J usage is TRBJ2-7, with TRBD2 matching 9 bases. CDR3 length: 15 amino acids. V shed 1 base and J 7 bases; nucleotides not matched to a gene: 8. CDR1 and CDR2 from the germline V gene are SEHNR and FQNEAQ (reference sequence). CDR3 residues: CASSLGLAGSGEQYF. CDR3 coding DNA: TGTGCCAGCAGCTTAGGGCTAGCGGGATCGGGTGAGCAGTACTTC.

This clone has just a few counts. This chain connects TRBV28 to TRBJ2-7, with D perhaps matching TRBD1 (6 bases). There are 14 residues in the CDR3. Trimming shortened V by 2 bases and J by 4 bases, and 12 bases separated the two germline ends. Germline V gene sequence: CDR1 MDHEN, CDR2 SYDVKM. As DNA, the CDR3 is TGTGCCAGCAGTTTACAGGGGAGTAGGTACGAGCAGTACTTC. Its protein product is CASSLQGSRYEQYF. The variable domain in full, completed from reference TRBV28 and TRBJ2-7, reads DVKVTQSSRYLVKRTGEKVFLECVQDMDHENMFWYRQDPGLGLRLIYFSYDVKMKEKGDIPEGYSVSREKKERFSLILESASTNQTSMYLCASSLQGSRYEQYFGPGTRLTVT.

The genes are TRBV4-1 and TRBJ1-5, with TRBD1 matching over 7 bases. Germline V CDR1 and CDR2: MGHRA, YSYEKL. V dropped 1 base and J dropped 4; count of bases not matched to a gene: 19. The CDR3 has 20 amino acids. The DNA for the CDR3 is TGCGCCAGCAGCCAAGTAGATATAACGGCCCCAGGGGGTGGAAATCAGCCCCAGCATTTT. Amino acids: CASSQVDITAPGGGNQPQHF.

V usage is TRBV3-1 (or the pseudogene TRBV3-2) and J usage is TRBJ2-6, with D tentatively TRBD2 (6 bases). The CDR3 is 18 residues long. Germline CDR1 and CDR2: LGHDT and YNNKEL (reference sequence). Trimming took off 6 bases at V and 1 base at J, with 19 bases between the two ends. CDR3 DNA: TGTGCCAGCAGGTCACTAGCTGGAAAGCAATCTGGGGCCAACGTCCTGACTTTC. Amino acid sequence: CASRSLAGKQSGANVLTF.

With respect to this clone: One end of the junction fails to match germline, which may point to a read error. This CDR3 reads CASSLAWTERNRYGQYF. The DNA of the CDR3 is TGTGCCAGCAGCTTAGCATGGACAGAGCGGAACAGATACGGGCAGTACTTC. The chain combines TRBV11-2 with TRBJ2-7, with a weak D call TRBD1 (6 bases). The CDR3 consists of 17 residues. In germline, CDR1 is SGHAT, CDR2 FQNNGV. Full variable domain (remainder filled in from reference TRBV11-2 and TRBJ2-7): EAGVAQSPRYKIIEKRQSVAFWCNPISGHATLYWYQQILGQGPKLLIQFQNNGVVDDSQLPKDRFSAERLKGVDSTLKIQPAKLEDSAVYLCASSLAWTERNRYGQYFGPGTRLTVT.

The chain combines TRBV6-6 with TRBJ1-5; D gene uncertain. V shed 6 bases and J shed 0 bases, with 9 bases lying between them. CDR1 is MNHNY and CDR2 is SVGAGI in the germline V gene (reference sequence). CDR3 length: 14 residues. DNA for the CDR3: TGTGCCAGCAGGACCGGAGTTAGCAATCAGCCCCAGCATTTT. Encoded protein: CASRTGVSNQPQHF.

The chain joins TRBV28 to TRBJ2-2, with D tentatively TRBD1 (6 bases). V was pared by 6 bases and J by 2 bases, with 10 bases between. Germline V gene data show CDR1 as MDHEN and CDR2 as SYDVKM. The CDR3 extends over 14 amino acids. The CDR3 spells CASSRDTNTGELFF. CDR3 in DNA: TGTGCCAGCAGCAGGGACACCAACACCGGGGAGCTGTTTTTT.

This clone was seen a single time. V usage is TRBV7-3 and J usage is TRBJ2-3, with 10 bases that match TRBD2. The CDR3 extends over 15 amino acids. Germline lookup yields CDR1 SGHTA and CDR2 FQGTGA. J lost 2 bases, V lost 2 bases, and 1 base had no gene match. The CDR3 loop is CASSLLAGVTDTQYF. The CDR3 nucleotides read TGTGCCAGCAGCTTACTAGCGGGGGTCACAGATACGCAGTATTTT. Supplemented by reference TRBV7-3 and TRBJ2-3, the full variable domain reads GAGVSQTPSNKVTEKGKYVELRCDPISGHTALYWYRQSLGQGPEFLIYFQGTGAADDSGLPNDRFFAVRPEGSVSTLKIQRTERGDSAVYLCASSLLAGVTDTQYFGPGTRLTVL.

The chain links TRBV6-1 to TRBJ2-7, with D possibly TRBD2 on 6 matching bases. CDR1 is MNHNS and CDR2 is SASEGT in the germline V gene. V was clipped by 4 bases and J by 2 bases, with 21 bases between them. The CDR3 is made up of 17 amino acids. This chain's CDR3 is CASSARLAQRAAYEQYF. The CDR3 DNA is TGTGCCAGCAGTGCGCGCTTAGCCCAGCGGGCCGCCTACGAGCAGTACTTC.

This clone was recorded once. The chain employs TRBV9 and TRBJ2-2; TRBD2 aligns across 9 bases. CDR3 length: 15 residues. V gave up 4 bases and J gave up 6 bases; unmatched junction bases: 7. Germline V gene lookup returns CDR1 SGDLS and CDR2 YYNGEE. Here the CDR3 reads CASSLAGSGSGELFF. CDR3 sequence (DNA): TGTGCCAGCAGCCTAGCGGGGTCCGGGTCCGGGGAGCTGTTTTTT.

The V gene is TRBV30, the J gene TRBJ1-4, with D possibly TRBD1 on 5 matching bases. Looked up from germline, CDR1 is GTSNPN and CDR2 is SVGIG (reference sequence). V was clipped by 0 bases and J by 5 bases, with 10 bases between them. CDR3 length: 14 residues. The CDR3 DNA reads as TGTGCCTGGAGTGTGTTAGGGGTGAATGAAAAACTGTTTTTT. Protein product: CAWSVLGVNEKLFF. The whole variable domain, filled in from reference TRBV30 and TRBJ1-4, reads SQTIHQWPATLVQPVGSPLSLECTVEGTSNPNLYWYRQAAGRGLQLLFYSVGIGQISSEVPQNLSASRPQDRQFILSSKKLLLSDSGFYLCAWSVLGVNEKLFFGSGTQLSVL.

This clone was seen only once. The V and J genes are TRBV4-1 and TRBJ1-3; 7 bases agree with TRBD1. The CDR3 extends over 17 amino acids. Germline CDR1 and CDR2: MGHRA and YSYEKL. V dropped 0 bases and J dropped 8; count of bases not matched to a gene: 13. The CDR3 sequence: CASSQEQAPTGTYTIYF. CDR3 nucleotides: TGCGCCAGCAGCCAAGAGCAAGCCCCGACAGGGACGTACACCATATATTTT.

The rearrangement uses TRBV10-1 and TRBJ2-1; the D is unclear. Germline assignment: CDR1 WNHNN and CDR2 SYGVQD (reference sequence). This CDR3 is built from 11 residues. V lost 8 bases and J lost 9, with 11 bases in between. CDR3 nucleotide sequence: TGCGCCAGCGGCGGTCCTGTTGAGCAGTTCTTC. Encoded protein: CASGGPVEQFF.

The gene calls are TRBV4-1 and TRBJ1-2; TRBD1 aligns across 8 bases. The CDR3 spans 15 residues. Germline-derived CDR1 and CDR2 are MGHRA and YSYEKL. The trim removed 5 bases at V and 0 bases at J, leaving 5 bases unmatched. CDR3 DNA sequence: TGCGCCAGCAGCATAGGACAGGGACCTAACTATGGCTACACCTTC. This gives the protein CASSIGQGPNYGYTF.